This T cell receptor (beta chain) is drawn from a study of OX40 agonist ivuxolimab in advanced cancers. The CDR3 contains 15 residues. Trimming cost V 3 bases and J 4 bases, with 15 bases left between them. Germline V gives CDR1 MDHEN, CDR2 SYDVKM. Some clones are missing from TCRdb's copy, which holds only in-frame ones; the method was immunoSEQ multiplex PCR. The sample consists of 85,000 to 95,000 clones, around nine tenths of them appearing once. This TCR came from an adult with an advanced solid tumor such as melanoma, head and neck, liver or kidney cancer. V gene TRBV28 combines with J gene TRBJ1-1; D remains ambiguous. Source: CD4+ or CD8+ T cells sorted from blood, taken in a trial of the OX40 agonist ivuxolimab. The CDR3 coding sequence is TGTGCCAGCAGTTTCGAGGCTCGGGGTTTCACTGAAGCTTTCTTT. Translated: CASSFEARGFTEAFF.